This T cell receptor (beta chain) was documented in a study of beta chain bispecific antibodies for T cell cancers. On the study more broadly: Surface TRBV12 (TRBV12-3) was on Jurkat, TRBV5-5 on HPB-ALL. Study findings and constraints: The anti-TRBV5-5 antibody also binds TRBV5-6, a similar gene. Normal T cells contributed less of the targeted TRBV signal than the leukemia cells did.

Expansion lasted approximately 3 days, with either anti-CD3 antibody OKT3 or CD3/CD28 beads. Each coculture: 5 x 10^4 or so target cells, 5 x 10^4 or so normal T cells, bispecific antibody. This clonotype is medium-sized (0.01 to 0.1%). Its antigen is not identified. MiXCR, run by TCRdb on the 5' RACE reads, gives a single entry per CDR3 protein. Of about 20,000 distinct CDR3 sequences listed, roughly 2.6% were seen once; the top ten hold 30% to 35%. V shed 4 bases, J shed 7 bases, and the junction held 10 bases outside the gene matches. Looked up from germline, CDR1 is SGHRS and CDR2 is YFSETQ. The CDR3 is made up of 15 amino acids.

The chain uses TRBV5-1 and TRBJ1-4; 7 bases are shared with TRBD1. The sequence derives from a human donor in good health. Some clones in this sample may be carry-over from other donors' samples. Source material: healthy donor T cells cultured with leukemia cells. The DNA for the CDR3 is TGCGCCAGCAGCCCGGGACAGCTTCTCGGTGAAAAACTGTTTTTT. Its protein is CASSPGQLLGEKLFF.